The next 18 T cell receptor beta chains were all read from a single sample in a study of shared clonotypes between healthy human individuals. Sequencing was performed with immunoSEQ multiplex PCR; in TCRdb, only in-frame clones are kept and a portion is missing. The sample contains a few million clones, about 92% of which appear only once. Sequenced material: naive CD4+ T cells from PBMCs. Subset of the sample: CD45RA+ positively selected. The receptor set was obtained from a man between 18 and 35 years old in good health. Some clones in this sample may be carry-over from other donors' samples.

J is TRBJ2-3 and V is TRBV5-4; D is unclear. The CDR3 contains 14 residues. The V end lost 4 bases, the J end lost 0 bases, and 9 bases lay between the germline ends. Germline CDR1 SGHNT, CDR2 YYREEE (reference sequence). CDR3 DNA sequence: TGTGCCAGCAGCCACGACGGGAGCACAGATACGCAGTATTTT. It translates to CASSHDGSTDTQYF.

This chain connects TRBV18 to TRBJ2-7; 8 bases are shared with TRBD2. The CDR3 sequence is 16 residues long. From germline, CDR1 is KGHSH and CDR2 LQKENI. Trimming removed 5 bases from V and 6 bases from J; junction bases left unmatched: 15. CDR3: CASSTRAGGGHGEQYF. CDR3 in DNA: TGTGCCAGCTCAACCAGAGCCGGCGGGGGGCACGGCGAGCAGTACTTC.

This rearrangement joins TRBV7-3 to TRBJ2-7; maybe TRBD1 (5 bases). Germline V gene data show CDR1 as SGHTA and CDR2 as FQGTGA. V was pared by 3 bases and J by 5 bases, with 11 bases between. The CDR3 has 13 amino acids. The CDR3 DNA follows: TGTGCCAGCAGCTTTCAGGGTGGCAACGAGCAGTACTTC. Translating it yields CASSFQGGNEQYF.

The chain has TRBV21-1 and TRBJ1-5; TRBD1, the table's D call, was not compared with the DNA. TRBV21-1 constitutes a pseudogene. This CDR3 has 15 amino acids. The CDR3 reads CASSHRQASNQPQHF. CDR3 nucleotides: TGTGCCAGCAGCCACCGACAGGCTTCGAATCAGCCCCAGCATTTT.

V usage is TRBV10-1 and J usage is TRBJ2-5; 15 bases are a match to TRBD2. Trimming at V came to 7 bases and at J to 4 bases, leaving 13 bases not matched to a gene. Germline CDR1 is WNHNN and CDR2 is SYGVQD (reference sequence). The CDR3 runs to 18 residues. The CDR3 loop reads CASTDRTSGRAPGETQYF. CDR3 sequence (DNA): TGCGCCAGCACCGACCGGACTAGCGGGAGGGCCCCGGGAGAGACCCAGTACTTC.

The chain combines TRBV5-1 with TRBJ2-3, with TRBD2 matching over 8 bases. The germline gives CDR1 SGHRS, CDR2 YFSETQ. With 8 bases clipped from V and 0 bases from J, the junction kept 5 bases outside the gene matches. The CDR3 sequence is 14 residues long. Here the CDR3 DNA reads TGCGCCAGTTTAGCGGGGCGGAGCACAGATACGCAGTATTTT. Its translation is CASLAGRSTDTQYF.

The chain joins TRBV4-2 to TRBJ1-3, with D possibly matching TRBD1 (5 bases). Trimming removed 2 bases from V and 0 bases from J, with 8 bases in between. Germline CDR1 LGHNA, CDR2 YNFKEQ. The CDR3 is 15 residues long. The CDR3 region has the DNA TGTGCCAGCAGCCAACATACAGGCTCTGGAAACACCATATATTTT. The encoded protein is CASSQHTGSGNTIYF.

The V and J genes are TRBV28 and TRBJ1-2; D remains unclear. V gave up 2 bases and J gave up 8 bases, with 15 bases separating them. Germline CDR1 MDHEN, CDR2 SYDVKM. The CDR3 runs to 14 residues. The DNA for the CDR3 is TGTGCCAGCAGTTTACCGCTTCCGAACGACGGCTACACCTTC. Its protein product is CASSLPLPNDGYTF.

V and J are TRBV4-2 and TRBJ2-7; possibly TRBD1 or TRBD2 for D (5 bases each). The CDR3 has 14 amino acids. CDR1 is LGHNA, CDR2 YNFKEQ, per germline. V lost 1 base, J lost 3 bases, and 10 bases lay in between. The CDR3 is CASSQGGPLYEQYF. The CDR3 nucleotides are TGTGCCAGCAGCCAAGGGGGACCTCTCTACGAGCAGTACTTC.

CDR3 region: CASTQQGGNTGELFF. The CDR3 DNA follows: TGTGCCAGCACTCAACAAGGTGGGAACACCGGGGAGCTGTTTTTT. This chain links TRBV27 with TRBJ2-2; D not certain. Germline V gives CDR1 MNHEY, CDR2 SMNVEV (reference sequence). The length of the CDR3 is 15 residues. Trimming left V 7 bases short and J 1 base short, with 13 bases between.

This clone was counted a few times. Other DNA sequences in the same sample also yield this CDR3. This chain links TRBV14 with TRBJ1-2; D unresolved. Trimming cost V 1 base and J 2 bases, with 5 bases left between them. The CDR3 has 13 residues. Germline CDR1 reads SGHDN; CDR2 reads FVKESK. In DNA, the CDR3 is TGTGCCAGCAGCCAAGGGCAGAACTATGGCTACACCTTC. Translated, it gives CASSQGQNYGYTF.

The chain uses TRBV23-1 and TRBJ2-3, with TRBD2 matching over 7 bases. TRBV23-1 is recorded as an ORF, its role being uncertain. Unmatched junction bases numbered 14, after V lost 8 bases and J lost 6 bases. The CDR3 has 15 residues. CDR3 in DNA: TGCGCCAGCCCCGAGAGCCGGGAGGCAACCGATACGCAGTATTTT. As protein: CASPESREATDTQYF.

This clone was counted a single time. This chain links TRBV4-2 with TRBJ2-5, with TRBD2 matching over 7 bases. This CDR3 has 16 residues. V shed 0 bases and J 1 base; nucleotides not matched to a gene: 5. Germline CDR1 LGHNA, CDR2 YNFKEQ. In nucleotides, the CDR3 is TGTGCCAGCAGCCAAGATCCGGCTAGCGGCCAAGAGACCCAGTACTTC. Translation gives CASSQDPASGQETQYF.

This rearrangement joins TRBV27 to TRBJ2-2, with a possible D match to TRBD1 (5 bases). CDR1 MNHEY and CDR2 SMNVEV come from the germline V gene (reference sequence). The V gene lost 6 bases and the J gene lost 7 bases, with 12 bases spanning the gap. This CDR3 has 13 amino acids. Written as DNA, the CDR3 is TGTGCCAGCAGCCGCAGGGTGGTCGGGGAGCTGTTTTTT. The encoded protein is CASSRRVVGELFF.

The V and J genes are TRBV6-5 and TRBJ1-2; D is undetermined. Trimming took off 4 bases at V and 4 bases at J, with 13 bases between the two ends. Germline V gene data show CDR1 as MNHEY and CDR2 as SVGAGI. The CDR3 covers 14 residues. CDR3 in DNA: TGTGCCAGCAGTTCGAGGAGGGTGGCCTATGGCTACACCTTC. This gives the protein CASSSRRVAYGYTF.

The chain joins TRBV25-1 to TRBJ1-1, with TRBD1 as a possible D gene (6 bases). The germline V gene has CDR1 MGHDK and CDR2 SYGVNS. The CDR3 is made up of 14 amino acids. V was shortened by 1 base and J by 9 bases, with 15 bases between the two germline ends. CDR3 DNA sequence: TGTGCCAGCAGTGAATGGGGGGGCGGGACCCAAGCTTTCTTT. It encodes CASSEWGGGTQAFF.

This clone was seen only once. V gene TRBV19 combines with J gene TRBJ1-5; a possible D gene is TRBD1 (5 bases). Germline V gene sequence: CDR1 LNHDA, CDR2 SQIVND (reference sequence). Trimming left V 6 bases short and J 2 bases short, with 11 bases between. The CDR3 contains 14 residues. The CDR3 nucleotides read TGTGCCAGTAGAAAGGGGAGGCGCAATCAGCCCCAGCATTTT. Encoded protein: CASRKGRRNQPQHF. Together with reference TRBV19 and TRBJ1-5, the CDR3 gives the full variable domain: DGGITQSPKYLFRKEGQNVTLSCEQNLNHDAMYWYRQDPGQGLRLIYYSQIVNDFQKGDIAEGYSVSREKKESFPLTVTSAQKNPTAFYLCASRKGRRNQPQHFGDGTRLSIL.

This chain links TRBV5-8 with TRBJ1-2; D gene ambiguous. V was clipped by 4 bases and J by 6 bases, with 10 bases between them. This CDR3 is 12 amino acids long. CDR1 is SGHTS and CDR2 is YDEGEE in the germline V gene. CDR3 loop: CASSLNQHGYTF. CDR3 nucleotide sequence: TGTGCCAGCAGCCTGAATCAGCATGGCTACACCTTC.